This T cell receptor beta chain appears in the sequencing data of a study of molecular identifiers for immune sequencing clone quantification. Points from the study as a whole: Naive cells had under 1% of molecules in clones above 20 RNA copies, effectors over 98%.

Comments on this clonotype: Its antigen remains unidentified. Since a much larger clone is just one base distant, this may be a read error.

Making the bulk TCR libraries relied on previously described methods and listed TCR primers. Via MiXCR, TCRdb re-called the PCR reads, giving one row per CDR3 protein. Of about 640,000 distinct CDR3 sequences in the sample, around 20% were seen once. Based on a CD8+CD4-CCR7+CD45RA+ profile, naive CD8 T cells were sorted. The CDR3 is 16 amino acids. The germline gives CDR1 MNHEY, CDR2 SMNVEV (reference sequence). Sequenced sample: naive CD8+ T cells from blood, with Jurkat cell RNA spiked in. Stated subset: FACS-sorted CD8+CD4-CCR7+CD45RA+ naive T cells. The TCR sequence derives from a human donor in good health. Some libraries in this study had Jurkat cell RNA spiked in. The rearrangement links TRBV27 to TRBJ1-5; 8 bases fit TRBD1. The CDR3 DNA reads as TGTGCCAGCAGTTTATCCACCCCAGGGGGCAATCTGCCCCAGCATTTT. Encoded protein: CASSLSTPGGNLPQHF.